Given below is one TCR beta chain in context. Its antigen is currently unknown. The source of the sample is a study of Tregs in tolerant kidney transplant recipients. Whole-study results and caveats: Nucleotide sequences could not be compared across some patients' samples due to primer changes. Few patients were studied, so findings need validation in larger groups. Tregs expanded with activated donor B cells seemed most donor-specific.

Assay: immunoSEQ multiplex PCR; the TCRdb copy retains only in-frame clones and omits some. The data show approximately 60,000 clones, roughly 86% seen once. Mixed chimerism was transient after nonmyeloablative marrow transplants from related graft donors. The sequence was collected from a human patient who received a combined kidney and bone marrow transplant. Some of these T cells may belong to the graft donor. Sequencing used CD4+ T cells from blood (PBMCs), obtained 6 months after the transplant.

As DNA, the CDR3 is TGCAGTGCTTATGAAGAGACCCAGTACTTC. Encoded protein: CSAYEETQYF. The chain carries TRBV20-1 and TRBJ2-5, with D hard to call. Trimming left V 5 bases short and J 3 bases short, with 4 bases between. Germline V CDR1 and CDR2: DFQATT, SNEGSKA (reference sequence). The CDR3 runs to 10 residues.